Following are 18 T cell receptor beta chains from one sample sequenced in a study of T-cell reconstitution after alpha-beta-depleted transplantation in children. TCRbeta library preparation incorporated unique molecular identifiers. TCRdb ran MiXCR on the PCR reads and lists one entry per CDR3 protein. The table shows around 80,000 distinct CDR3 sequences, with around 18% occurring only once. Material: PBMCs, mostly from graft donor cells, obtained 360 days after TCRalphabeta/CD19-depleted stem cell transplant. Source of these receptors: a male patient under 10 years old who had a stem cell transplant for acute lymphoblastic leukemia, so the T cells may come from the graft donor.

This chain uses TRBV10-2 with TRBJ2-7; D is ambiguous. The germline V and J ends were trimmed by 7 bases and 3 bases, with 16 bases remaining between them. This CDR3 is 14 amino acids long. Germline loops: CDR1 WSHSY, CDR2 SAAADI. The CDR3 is CASTPLGSNYEQYF. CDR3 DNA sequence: TGCGCCAGCACCCCCCTAGGGTCGAACTACGAGCAGTACTTC.

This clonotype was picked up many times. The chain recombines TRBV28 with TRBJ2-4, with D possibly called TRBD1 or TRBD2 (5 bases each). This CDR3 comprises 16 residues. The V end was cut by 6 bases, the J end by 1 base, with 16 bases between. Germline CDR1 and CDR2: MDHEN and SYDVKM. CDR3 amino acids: CASSTPGTRAKNIQYF. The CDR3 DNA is TGTGCCAGCAGCACCCCCGGGACGCGGGCCAAAAACATTCAGTACTTC.

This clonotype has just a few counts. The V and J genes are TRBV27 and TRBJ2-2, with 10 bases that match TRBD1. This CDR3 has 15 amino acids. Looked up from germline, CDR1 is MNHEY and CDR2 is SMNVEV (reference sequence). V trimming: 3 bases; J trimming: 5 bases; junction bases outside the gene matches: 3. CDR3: CASSFLGQGTGELFF. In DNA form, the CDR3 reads TGTGCCAGCAGTTTTCTGGGACAGGGGACCGGGGAGCTGTTTTTT.

The CDR3 DNA reads as TGCAGTGCTAGAGGACTAGCGCGGGAGCAGTACTTC. This codes for CSARGLAREQYF. The gene calls are TRBV20-1 and TRBJ2-7; 8 positions agree with TRBD2. Losses at the gene ends were 1 base for V and 7 bases for J; bases not matched to a gene: 3. The germline V gene has CDR1 DFQATT and CDR2 SNEGSKA (reference sequence). CDR3 length: 12 residues.

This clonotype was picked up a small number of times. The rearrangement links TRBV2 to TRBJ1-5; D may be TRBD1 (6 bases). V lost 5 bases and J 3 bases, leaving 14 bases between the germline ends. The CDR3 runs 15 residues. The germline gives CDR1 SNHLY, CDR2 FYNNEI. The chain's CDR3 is CASSTSWGLNQPQHF. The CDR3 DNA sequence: TGTGCCAGCAGTACGAGCTGGGGGCTCAATCAGCCCCAGCATTTT.

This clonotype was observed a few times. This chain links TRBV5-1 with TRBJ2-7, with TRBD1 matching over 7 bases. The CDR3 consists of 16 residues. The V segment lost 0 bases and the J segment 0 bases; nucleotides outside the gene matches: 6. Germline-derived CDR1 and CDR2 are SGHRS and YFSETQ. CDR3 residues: CASSLATRQGSYEQYF. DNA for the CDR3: TGCGCCAGCAGCTTGGCCACAAGACAGGGCTCCTACGAGCAGTACTTC. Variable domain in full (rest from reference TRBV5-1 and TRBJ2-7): KAGVTQTPRYLIKTRGQQVTLSCSPISGHRSVSWYQQTPGQGLQFLFEYFSETQRNKGNFPGRFSGRQFSNSRSEMNVSTLELGDSALYLCASSLATRQGSYEQYFGPGTRLTVT.

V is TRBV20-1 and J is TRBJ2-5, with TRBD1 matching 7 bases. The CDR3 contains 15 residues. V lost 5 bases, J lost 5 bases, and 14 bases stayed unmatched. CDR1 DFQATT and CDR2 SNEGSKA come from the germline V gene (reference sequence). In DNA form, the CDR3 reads TGCAGTGCTCTATCGACAGGGCTGGTGTGGGAGACCCAGTACTTC. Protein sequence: CSALSTGLVWETQYF.

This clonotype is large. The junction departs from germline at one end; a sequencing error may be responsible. CDR3 sequence: CASSSPLDRGQETQYF. CDR3 in DNA: TGTGCTAGCAGCTCGCCCTTGGACAGGGGCCAAGAGACCCAGTACTTC. V is TRBV7-7 and J is TRBJ2-5; the match to TRBD1 covers 9 bases. The CDR3 is 16 residues long. The germline V gene encodes CDR1 SSHAT and CDR2 FNYEAQ (reference sequence).

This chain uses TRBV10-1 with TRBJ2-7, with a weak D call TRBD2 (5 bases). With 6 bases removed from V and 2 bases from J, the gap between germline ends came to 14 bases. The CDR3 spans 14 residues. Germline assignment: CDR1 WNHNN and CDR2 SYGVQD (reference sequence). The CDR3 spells CASSPIAGAYEQYF. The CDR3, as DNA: TGCGCCAGCAGCCCCATTGCCGGGGCCTACGAGCAGTACTTC.

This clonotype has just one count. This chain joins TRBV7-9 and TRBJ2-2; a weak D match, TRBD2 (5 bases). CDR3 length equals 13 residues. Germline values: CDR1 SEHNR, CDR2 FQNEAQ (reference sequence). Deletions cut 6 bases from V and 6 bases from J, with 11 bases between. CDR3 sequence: CASRFGLAGELFF. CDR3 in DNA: TGTGCCAGCAGATTTGGACTGGCCGGGGAGCTGTTTTTT. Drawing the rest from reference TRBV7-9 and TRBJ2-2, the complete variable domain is DTGVSQNPRHKITKRGQNVTFRCDPISEHNRLYWYRQTLGQGPEFLTYFQNEAQLEKSRLLSDRFSAERPKGSFSTLEIQRTEQGDSAMYLCASRFGLAGELFFGEGSRLTVL.

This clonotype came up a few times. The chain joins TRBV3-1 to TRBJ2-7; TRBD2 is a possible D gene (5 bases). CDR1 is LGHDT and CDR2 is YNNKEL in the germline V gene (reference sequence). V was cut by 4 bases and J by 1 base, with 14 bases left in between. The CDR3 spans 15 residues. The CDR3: CASSPTSAGSYEQYF. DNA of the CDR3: TGTGCCAGCAGCCCAACTAGTGCAGGATCCTACGAGCAGTACTTC.

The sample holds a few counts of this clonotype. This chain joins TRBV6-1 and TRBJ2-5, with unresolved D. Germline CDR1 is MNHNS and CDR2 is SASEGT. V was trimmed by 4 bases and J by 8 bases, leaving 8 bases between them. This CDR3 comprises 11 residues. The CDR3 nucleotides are TGTGCCAGCAGTGTGTCTTCAACCCAGTACTTC. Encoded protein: CASSVSSTQYF.

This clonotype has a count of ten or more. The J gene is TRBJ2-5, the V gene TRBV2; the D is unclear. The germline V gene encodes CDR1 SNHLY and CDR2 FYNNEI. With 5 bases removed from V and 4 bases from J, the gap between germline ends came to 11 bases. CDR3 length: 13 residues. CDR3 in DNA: TGTGCCAGCAGTCGCCGACGGATAGAGACCCAGTACTTC. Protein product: CASSRRRIETQYF.

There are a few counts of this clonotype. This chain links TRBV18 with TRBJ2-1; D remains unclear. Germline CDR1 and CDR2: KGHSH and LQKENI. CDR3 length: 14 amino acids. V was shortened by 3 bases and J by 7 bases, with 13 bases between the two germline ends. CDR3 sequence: CASSPLWFGNEQFF. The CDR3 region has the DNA TGTGCCAGCTCACCGCTGTGGTTTGGGAATGAGCAGTTCTTC. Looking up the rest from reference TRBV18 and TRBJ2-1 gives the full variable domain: NAGVMQNPRHLVRRRGQEARLRCSPMKGHSHVYWYRQLPEEGLKFMVYLQKENIIDESGMPKERFSAEFPKEGPSILRIQQVVRGDSAAYFCASSPLWFGNEQFFGPGTRLTVL.

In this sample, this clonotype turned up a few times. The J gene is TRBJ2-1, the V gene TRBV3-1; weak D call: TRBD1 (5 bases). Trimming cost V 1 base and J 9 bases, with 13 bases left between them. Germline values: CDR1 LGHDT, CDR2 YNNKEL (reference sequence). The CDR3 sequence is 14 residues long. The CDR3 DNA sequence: TGTGCCAGCAGCCAAGTTGGGGCATTGAGTGAGCAGTTCTTC. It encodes CASSQVGALSEQFF.

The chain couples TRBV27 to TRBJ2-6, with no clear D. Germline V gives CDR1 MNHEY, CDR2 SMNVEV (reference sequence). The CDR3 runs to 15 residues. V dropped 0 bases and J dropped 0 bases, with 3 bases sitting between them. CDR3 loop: CASSLSGSGANVLTF. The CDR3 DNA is TGTGCCAGCAGTTTATCAGGCTCTGGGGCCAACGTCCTGACTTTC.

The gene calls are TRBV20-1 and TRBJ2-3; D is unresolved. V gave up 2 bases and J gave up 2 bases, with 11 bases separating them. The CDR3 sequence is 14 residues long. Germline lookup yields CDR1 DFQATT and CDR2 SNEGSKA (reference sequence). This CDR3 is CSARYGRNTDTQYF. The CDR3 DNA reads TGCAGTGCTAGATACGGGCGTAACACAGATACGCAGTATTTT.

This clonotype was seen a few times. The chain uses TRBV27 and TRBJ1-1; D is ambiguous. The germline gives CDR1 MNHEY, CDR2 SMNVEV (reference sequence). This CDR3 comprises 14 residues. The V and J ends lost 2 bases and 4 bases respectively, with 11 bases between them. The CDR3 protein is CASSLHGGRTEAFF. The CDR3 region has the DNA TGTGCCAGCAGTTTACACGGCGGCCGCACTGAAGCTTTCTTT.